This T cell receptor beta chain stems from a study of blood T cell repertoires in COVID-19. In the study overall: Acute-phase and convalescent COVID-19 samples originated in the United States, Italy and Spain. T cells, B-cell-depleted T cells, or PBMCs supplied cDNA or gDNA.

Seattle cases were enrolled at active infection and followed longitudinally. Source study methods: Amplification of reference gene primers provided the estimated nucleated cell counts. Profiled with immunoSEQ multiplex PCR; TCRdb holds only in-frame clones, not every one. The DNA was the basis for D and trimming; V, J and clone size are from that table. The sample has 400,000 to 450,000 clones; over 85% are singletons. V dropped 1 base and J dropped 0; count of bases not matched to a gene: 12. This CDR3 comprises 18 residues. Germline V gene data show CDR1 as GTSNPN and CDR2 as SVGIG (reference sequence).

The V gene is TRBV30, the J gene TRBJ1-5, with 7 bases matching TRBD1. The sample was peripheral blood. The TCR originated in a man between 18 and 35 years old with COVID-19, enrolled during active disease. CDR3 nucleotide sequence: TGTGCCTGGAGTGGAGAGAGGGGGCAGTTTGGTAGCAATCAGCCCCAGCATTTT. Encoded protein: CAWSGERGQFGSNQPQHF.